The 4 T cell receptor beta chains given below trace back to one sample, sequenced in a study of blood T cell repertoires in COVID-19 (TCRdb year 2020). Library prep was done by the immunoSEQ multiplex PCR assay. The table comes from immuneACCESS by way of TCRdb, which keeps in-frame sequences with V and J called. Part of the clones is missing from these tables; in studies checked, under half for an unresolved V gene and the rest for unknown reasons. The sample contains about 200,000 clones, about 88% of them found a single time. The ten most abundant clones make up 1.5% to 2% of the sample. Sequenced input: peripheral blood. These receptors were taken from a man aged 35 to 55 with active or convalescent COVID-19.

The chain has TRBV27 and TRBJ1-6; the match to TRBD1 covers 7 bases. J lost 6 bases, V lost 7 bases, and 9 bases had no gene match. The CDR3 sequence is 15 residues long. The germline V gene has CDR1 MNHEY and CDR2 SMNVEV (reference sequence). For the CDR3, the DNA is TGTGCCAGCACCAGGGGGATCAGTGCTAATTCACCCCTCCACTTT. This encodes CASTRGISANSPLHF.

The chain is built from TRBV11-3 and TRBJ2-7; tentatively, D is TRBD2 (6 bases). The germline V gene encodes CDR1 SGHNT and CDR2 YENEEA. CDR3 length: 15 residues. With 5 bases removed from V and 6 bases from J, the gap between germline ends came to 20 bases. CDR3 residues: CASSPAGSRTGEQYF. CDR3 nucleotides: TGTGCCAGCAGCCCGGCGGGGTCGAGAACGGGCGAGCAGTACTTC.

The J gene is TRBJ2-7, the V gene TRBV15, with D maybe TRBD1 (8 bases). Trimming took off 4 bases at V and 6 bases at J, with 13 bases between the two ends. This CDR3 is built from 13 residues. Germline loops: CDR1 LNHNV, CDR2 YYDKDF (reference sequence). CDR3 in amino acids: CATSTQGGIEQYF. The CDR3 DNA reads TGTGCCACCAGCACACAGGGGGGGATCGAGCAGTACTTC.

This rearrangement joins TRBV9 to TRBJ2-5, with D perhaps TRBD2 (6 bases). CDR1 and CDR2 from the germline V gene are SGDLS and YYNGEE. This CDR3 is 17 amino acids long. Deletions cut 0 bases from V and 5 bases from J, with 20 bases between. DNA of the CDR3: TGTGCCAGCAGCGTAGGAGCCGGGACTCTGGTCGGGGAGACCCAGTACTTC. It encodes CASSVGAGTLVGETQYF.